The 18 T cell receptor beta chains given below trace back to one sample, sequenced in a study of pediatric ulcerative colitis. The rectum was sampled with one to two pinch biopsies at colonoscopy. The protocol was immunoSEQ multiplex PCR, while the TCRdb copy is restricted to in-frame clones and leaves out a portion. The table lists about 37,000 clones, about 81% of them singletons. The sample consisted of gut tissue. The receptor set was obtained from a boy younger than 18 with severe ulcerative colitis.

This clone was picked up a small number of times. The chain links TRBV19 to TRBJ1-1; D unresolved. From germline, CDR1 is LNHDA and CDR2 SQIVND (reference sequence). CDR3 length equals 13 residues. The CDR3 nucleotides read TGTGTGACCCAACCTCGTGTGAACACTGAAGCTTTCTTT. Translated, it gives CVTQPRVNTEAFF.

The gene calls are TRBV19 and TRBJ2-1; TRBD2 agrees at 12 bases. Germline V gene sequence: CDR1 LNHDA, CDR2 SQIVND (reference sequence). This CDR3 is built from 16 residues. Unmatched junction bases numbered 5, after V lost 8 bases and J lost 0 bases. CDR3 bases: TGTGCCAGTGGACTAGCGGGGATAAACTCCTACAATGAGCAGTTCTTC. The encoded protein is CASGLAGINSYNEQFF. The whole variable domain, filled in from reference TRBV19 and TRBJ2-1, reads DGGITQSPKYLFRKEGQNVTLSCEQNLNHDAMYWYRQDPGQGLRLIYYSQIVNDFQKGDIAEGYSVSREKKESFPLTVTSAQKNPTAFYLCASGLAGINSYNEQFFGPGTRLTVL.

This chain connects TRBV28 to TRBJ1-1; 10 bases agree with TRBD1. Germline assignment: CDR1 MDHEN and CDR2 SYDVKM. The junction had 2 bases not matched to a gene; V was cut back by 2 bases and J by 5 bases. This CDR3 spans 14 amino acids. CDR3 residues: CASSLRTGGTEAFF. Written as DNA, the CDR3 is TGTGCCAGCAGTTTACGGACAGGGGGGACTGAAGCTTTCTTT.

The chain recombines TRBV5-1 with TRBJ1-5; D is possibly TRBD1 (5 bases). Deletions cut 4 bases from V and 3 bases from J, with 11 bases between. The CDR3 loop spans 14 amino acids. The V gene's germline CDR1 is SGHRS and CDR2 YFSETQ. CDR3 residues: CASSPGQPNQPQHF. The CDR3 nucleotides are TGCGCCAGCAGCCCTGGACAACCCAATCAGCCCCAGCATTTT.

This clone turned up a few times. The chain carries TRBV10-3 and TRBJ2-1; the D is unclear. The V gene lost 10 bases and the J gene lost 4 bases, with 11 bases spanning the gap. This CDR3 is 12 amino acids long. CDR1 is ENHRY and CDR2 is SYGVKD in the germline V gene. CDR3 DNA: TGTGCCACCTCACCGCAATACAATGAGCAGTTCTTC. Its protein product is CATSPQYNEQFF.

The chain links TRBV2 to TRBJ2-7; weak D call: TRBD2 (6 bases). The CDR3 has 16 amino acids. Trimming pared 6 bases from V and 0 bases from J, leaving 18 bases between. Per the germline V gene, CDR1 is SNHLY and CDR2 is FYNNEI. CDR3 bases: TGTGCCAGCAGCGACTATGGCGGGATAAACTCCTACGAGCAGTACTTC. Amino acid sequence: CASSDYGGINSYEQYF.

The rearrangement links TRBV11-2 to TRBJ2-7; D is unclear. Trimming stripped 2 bases from V and 4 bases from J, with 3 bases between. The CDR3 sequence is 11 residues long. Germline V gene data show CDR1 as SGHAT and CDR2 as FQNNGV. The CDR3 here is CASSLLYEQYF. CDR3 sequence (DNA): TGTGCCAGCAGCTTATTATACGAGCAGTACTTC.

This clone was seen just once. The V gene is TRBV19, the J gene TRBJ2-2; 8 bases line up with TRBD1. The CDR3 totals 15 residues. The trim removed 6 bases at V and 4 bases at J, leaving 7 bases unmatched. CDR1 is LNHDA, CDR2 SQIVND, per germline (reference sequence). CDR3: CASRAGQGSTGELFF. The CDR3 region has the DNA TGTGCCAGTAGGGCCGGACAGGGTTCCACCGGGGAGCTGTTTTTT.

The chain has TRBV18 and TRBJ2-7; D unclear. This CDR3 has 14 amino acids. Trimming stripped 2 bases from V and 2 bases from J, with 10 bases between. Germline CDR1 and CDR2: KGHSH and LQKENI. The CDR3 DNA follows: TGTGCCAGCTCACCAACCGGGTCCCCCTACGAGCAGTACTTC. Translating it yields CASSPTGSPYEQYF.

This clone has only one observation. The chain recombines TRBV7-2 with TRBJ2-1, with 9 bases that match TRBD2. This CDR3 contains 15 residues. J was trimmed by 12 bases and V by 1 base; bases with no gene match: 10. Germline assignment: CDR1 SGHTA and CDR2 FQGNSA. The CDR3 spells CASSLVGGSGGTQFF. Written as DNA, the CDR3 is TGTGCCAGCAGCTTAGTCGGGGGTAGCGGGGGCACGCAGTTCTTC.

This chain joins TRBV29-1 and TRBJ2-3; 14 nucleotides align to TRBD2. This CDR3 comprises 14 residues. V was pared by 7 bases and J by 3 bases, with 3 bases of the junction left unmatched. The V gene's germline CDR1 is SQVTM and CDR2 ANQGSEA. The CDR3 DNA reads TGCAGCGCGACTAGCGGGGGGGCGACAGATACGCAGTATTTT. It yields the protein CSATSGGATDTQYF.

This clone was seen only a few times. The chain carries TRBV7-9 and TRBJ1-6, with D maybe TRBD1 (5 bases). Germline CDR1 is SEHNR and CDR2 is FQNEAQ (reference sequence). Trimming shortened V by 2 bases and J by 7 bases, and 12 bases separated the two germline ends. The length of the CDR3 is 15 residues. The CDR3 sequence: CASSLSGQGNSPLHF. CDR3 nucleotide sequence: TGTGCCAGCAGCTTAAGTGGCCAGGGCAATTCACCCCTCCACTTT.

The V gene is TRBV29-1, the J gene TRBJ1-2, with D possibly matching TRBD1 (6 bases). Trimming stripped 0 bases from V and 6 bases from J, with 14 bases between. Germline V gene lookup returns CDR1 SQVTM and CDR2 ANQGSEA. The CDR3 totals 14 residues. The CDR3 here is CSVEDGRGLDGYTF. DNA for the CDR3: TGCAGCGTTGAAGATGGCAGGGGTTTGGATGGCTACACCTTC.

The chain couples TRBV5-1 to TRBJ1-4; D remains unclear. The CDR3 contains 16 residues. Trimming removed 5 bases at V and 3 bases at J, with 17 bases between. CDR1 and CDR2 (germline): SGHRS, YFSETQ. The CDR3 region has the DNA TGCGCCAGCAGAGGAACACCCTCGAGGGCTAATGAAAAACTGTTTTTT. Encoded protein: CASRGTPSRANEKLFF.

The CDR3 region has the DNA TGCGCCAGCAGTACCAAGGCGACAGATACGCAGTATTTT. This sequence encodes CASSTKATDTQYF. The gene calls are TRBV10-1 and TRBJ2-3; D remains ambiguous. Trimming shortened V by 5 bases and J by 3 bases, and 9 bases separated the two germline ends. The length of the CDR3 is 13 residues. The V gene's germline CDR1 is WNHNN and CDR2 SYGVQD (reference sequence).

This clone was counted once. This chain connects TRBV19 to TRBJ1-5, with 10 bases fitting TRBD1. The CDR3 spans 16 residues. The germline gives CDR1 LNHDA, CDR2 SQIVND (reference sequence). Trimming cost V 11 bases and J 2 bases; bases outside gene matches: 12. The CDR3 protein is CASRQGAKGGNQPQHF. CDR3 DNA: TGTGCCTCCAGACAGGGGGCTAAGGGTGGCAATCAGCCCCAGCATTTT.

The V and J genes are TRBV7-2 and TRBJ1-2; TRBD1 is a possible D gene (6 bases). Trimming took off 6 bases at V and 4 bases at J, with 30 bases between the two ends. The CDR3 runs to 19 residues. Germline V CDR1 and CDR2: SGHTA, FQGNSA. The CDR3 DNA reads TGTGCCAGCAGTCAAAGGGGGAATCAGGCAGGGAGTATGTTCTATGGCTACACCTTC. As protein: CASSQRGNQAGSMFYGYTF.

This chain joins TRBV2 and TRBJ2-1; D may be TRBD1 or TRBD2 (5 bases each). Germline loops: CDR1 SNHLY, CDR2 FYNNEI. V lost 6 bases to trimming and J lost 4 bases, with 19 bases between them. The CDR3 is made up of 16 amino acids. The DNA for the CDR3 is TGTGCCAGCAGGCTGGACGGGACCAACTTGTACAATGAGCAGTTCTTC. Its translation: CASRLDGTNLYNEQFF.